The 14 T cell receptor beta chains reported below all come from one sample, sequenced in a study of T cells in Graves' hyperthyroidism and ophthalmopathy. RNA transcripts served as the template for amplifying TCR beta CDR3 regions. HTBI primers were employed in a first-round RT-PCR of the TCR CDR3. TCRdb reanalysed the multiplex PCR reads using MiXCR and keeps one entry per CDR3 protein. In the table there are more than 550,000 distinct CDR3 sequences, under 20% of which are singletons. Material for sequencing was blood. These TCRs come from a woman aged 50 to 60 with Graves' hyperthyroidism that later progressed to Graves' ophthalmopathy.

This clonotype was found many times. The genes are TRBV12-3 or TRBV12-4 and TRBJ2-1, with 8 bases fitting TRBD1. After removal of 5 bases from V and 4 bases from J, the junction contained 7 bases not matched to a gene. The CDR3 sequence is 15 residues long. CDR3 DNA sequence: TGTGCCAGCAGTCTGACAGGGGCGGGGTACAATGAGCAGTTCTTC. Encoded protein: CASSLTGAGYNEQFF.

This clonotype occurred a few times. The rearrangement joins TRBV7-6 to TRBJ2-3; D is perhaps TRBD1 or TRBD2 (5 bases each). Trimming took off 8 bases at V and 4 bases at J, with 22 bases between the two ends. CDR1 and CDR2 (germline): SGHVS, FNYEAQ. The CDR3 is 16 residues long. The CDR3 DNA reads TGTGCCAGCGGGGCGCCGGGACGGGGAGCCGCAGATACGCAGTATTTT. The encoded protein is CASGAPGRGAADTQYF. The full variable domain, completed using reference TRBV7-6 and TRBJ2-3, is GAGVSQSPRYKVTKRGQDVALRCDPISGHVSLYWYRQALGQGPEFLTYFNYEAQQDKSGLPNDRFSAERPEGSISTLTIQRTEQRDSAMYRCASGAPGRGAADTQYFGPGTRLTVL.

This clonotype was found many times. The CDR3 reads CASTPVGSTDTQYF. The CDR3, as DNA: TGCGCCAGCACCCCCGTGGGGAGCACAGATACGCAGTATTTT. The chain combines TRBV5-1 with TRBJ2-3; D is ambiguous. The CDR3 has 14 amino acids. The V end lost 6 bases, the J end lost 0 bases, and 11 bases lay between the germline ends. Germline V CDR1 and CDR2: SGHRS, YFSETQ.

This chain links TRBV6-2 or TRBV6-3 with TRBJ2-3; 8 bases are a match to TRBD2. This CDR3 has 14 amino acids. Germline CDR1 and CDR2: MNHEY and SVGEGT. Trimming cost V 6 bases and J 1 base; bases outside gene matches: 3. CDR3 sequence: CASRRGARTDTQYF. As DNA, the CDR3 is TGTGCCAGCAGGCGGGGGGCGCGCACAGATACGCAGTATTTT.

The CDR3 spells CASSLLSRASGNTIYF. The CDR3 DNA reads TGTGCCAGCAGCTTGCTCTCCAGGGCCTCTGGAAACACCATATATTTT. The chain recombines TRBV7-6 with TRBJ1-3; D is possibly TRBD1 (5 bases). CDR3 length: 16 amino acids. The germline gives CDR1 SGHVS, CDR2 FNYEAQ. Trimming left V 3 bases short and J 0 bases short, with 12 bases between.

This clonotype showed up many times. The junction does not match germline at one end; this may be a read error. CDR3 sequence reads: CASTQLPGQPQHF. CDR3 coding DNA: TGTGCCAGCACCCAACTCCCGGGTCAGCCCCAACATTTT. The rearrangement uses TRBV6-2 or TRBV6-3 and TRBJ1-5; D not resolved. In germline, CDR1 is MNHEY, CDR2 SVGEGT. The CDR3 consists of 13 residues.

The sample holds a few counts of this clonotype. V is TRBV24-1 and J is TRBJ2-5, with D unresolved. The germline V and J ends were trimmed by 0 bases and 1 base, with 5 bases remaining between them. This CDR3 comprises 14 residues. CDR1 and CDR2 (germline): KGHDR, SFDVKD. CDR3 in amino acids: CATSDLPIQETQYF. The CDR3 nucleotides are TGTGCCACCAGTGATTTGCCCATCCAAGAGACCCAGTACTTC.

This chain links TRBV4-1 with TRBJ2-7; 8 nucleotides match TRBD1. CDR1 is MGHRA, CDR2 YSYEKL, per germline. This CDR3 has 16 amino acids. Trimming removed 0 bases from V and 4 bases from J; junction bases left unmatched: 8. The CDR3 is CASSQENRGNTYEQYF. As DNA, the CDR3 is TGCGCCAGCAGCCAAGAAAACAGGGGGAATACGTACGAGCAGTACTTC.

This clonotype has a count of ten or more. V usage is TRBV7-9 and J usage is TRBJ2-5, with 7 nucleotides matching TRBD2. V was clipped by 4 bases and J by 5 bases; unmatched bases: 4. The CDR3 contains 13 residues. Germline loops: CDR1 SEHNR, CDR2 FQNEAQ (reference sequence). The CDR3 DNA reads as TGTGCCAGCAGCTCCCGGGGGGTTGAGACCCAGTACTTC. Its protein product is CASSSRGVETQYF.

This clonotype came up a few times. The J gene is TRBJ1-5, the V gene TRBV10-3, with 8 nucleotides matching TRBD1. With V trimmed by 5 bases and J by 5 bases, 8 bases remained unmatched. The CDR3 sequence is 15 residues long. The germline V gene encodes CDR1 ENHRY and CDR2 SYGVKD. DNA for the CDR3: TGTGCCATCAGTAACGCAGGGGGCGGGGATCAGCCCCAGCATTTT. Protein: CAISNAGGGDQPQHF.

V and J are TRBV5-6 and TRBJ2-4, with D hard to call. The V gene's germline CDR1 is SGHDT and CDR2 YYEEEE. This CDR3 is built from 15 residues. With 3 bases removed from V and 0 bases from J, the gap between germline ends came to 10 bases. CDR3 sequence reads: CASSSQGLAKNIQYF. The CDR3 region has the DNA TGTGCCAGCAGCTCCCAAGGTCTAGCCAAAAACATTCAGTACTTC.

This clonotype was detected ten times or more. This chain links TRBV7-2 with TRBJ2-5, with 8 bases matching TRBD1. This CDR3 is built from 16 residues. In germline, CDR1 is SGHTA, CDR2 FQGNSA. The junction had 12 bases not matched to a gene; V was cut back by 5 bases and J by 4 bases. In nucleotides, the CDR3 is TGTGCCAGCAGCCCCCGGACAGGGCGTTCGCTAGAGACCCAGTACTTC. As protein: CASSPRTGRSLETQYF.

This clonotype was seen repeatedly, ten times or more. The rearrangement links TRBV7-8 to TRBJ2-1, with no clear D. The V gene lost 2 bases and the J gene lost 4 bases, with 6 bases spanning the gap. CDR3 length: 13 residues. CDR1 is SGHVS, CDR2 FQNEAQ, per germline. CDR3 sequence (DNA): TGTGCCAGCAGCTTATCAGTATACAATGAGCAGTTCTTC. Amino acid sequence: CASSLSVYNEQFF.

About this clonotype itself: Germline is not matched at one junction end, which may reflect a read error. The chain is built from TRBV7-9 and TRBJ1-1; D is unclear. The length of the CDR3 is 14 residues. CDR1 and CDR2 from the germline V gene are SEHNR and FQNEAQ (reference sequence). The CDR3 DNA is TGTGTCAGCAGCTTAGCCCAGGCAGTCACTGAAGCTTTCTTT. It translates to CVSSLAQAVTEAFF.